This T cell receptor beta chain was sequenced in a study of cytomegalovirus exposure and HLA in healthy donors. Study-wide background: The roughly 660 first-cohort repertoires shared a platform with the 120 validation repertoires, as reported in a later analysis.

This CDR3 region has 15 residues. Losses at the gene ends were 8 bases for V and 3 bases for J; bases not matched to a gene: 11. Germline V lookup: CDR1 KGHSH, CDR2 LQKENI. Overall study findings and caveats: Rarity characterized most TCR sequences, yet some public TCRs appeared in many donors. Specificity of a few CMV-associated chains for CMV antigens was verified in vitro.

Comments on this clone: What it binds is unknown.

Data came from immunoSEQ multiplex PCR; TCRdb stores just in-frame clones and leaves some out. The table shows 60,000 to 80,000 clones, with around four fifths occurring only once. The donors were in the approximately 110-subject validation cohort; that cohort was separate from the approximately 730-subject first cohort. This chain uses TRBV18 with TRBJ2-5; 8 bases fit TRBD1. This receptor was taken from a man younger than 45 in good health and CMV-seronegative. Sequencing was done on a sample of PBMCs. The CDR3 here is CASRQTGAGEETQYF. The DNA of the CDR3 is TGTGCCAGCCGCCAGACAGGGGCAGGGGAAGAGACCCAGTACTTC.